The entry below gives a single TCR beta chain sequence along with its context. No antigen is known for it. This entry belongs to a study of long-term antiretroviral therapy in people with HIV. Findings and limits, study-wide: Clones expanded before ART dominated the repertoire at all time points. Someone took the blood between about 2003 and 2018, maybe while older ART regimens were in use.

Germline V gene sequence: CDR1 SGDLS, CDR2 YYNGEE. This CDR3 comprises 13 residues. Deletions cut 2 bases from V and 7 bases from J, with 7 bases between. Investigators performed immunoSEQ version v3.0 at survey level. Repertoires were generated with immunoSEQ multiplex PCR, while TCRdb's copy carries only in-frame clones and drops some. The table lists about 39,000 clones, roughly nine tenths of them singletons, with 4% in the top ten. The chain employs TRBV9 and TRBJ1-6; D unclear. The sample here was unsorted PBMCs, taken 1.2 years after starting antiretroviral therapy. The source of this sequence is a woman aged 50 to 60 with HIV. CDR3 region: CASSVGGNSPLHF. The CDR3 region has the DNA TGTGCCAGCAGCGTTGGCGGGAATTCACCCCTCCACTTT.